Listed here are 24 T cell receptor beta chains from one sample, sequenced in a study of PD-1 blockade in classical Hodgkin lymphoma. All patients relapsed after autologous stem cell transplantation, and brentuximab vedotin exposure varied. Sequencing was performed with immunoSEQ multiplex PCR; in TCRdb, only in-frame clones are kept and a portion is missing. The sample shows around 66,000 clones, around 87% of them seen only once. The sample in question was peripheral blood mononuclear cells (PBMCs), obtained at baseline. The receptors stem from a human donor with classical Hodgkin lymphoma.

V is TRBV6-5 and J is TRBJ1-1; tentative D call: TRBD1 (5 bases). This CDR3 comprises 13 residues. Germline V gene lookup returns CDR1 MNHEY and CDR2 SVGAGI. The V and J ends lost 6 bases and 5 bases respectively, with 13 bases between them. CDR3 nucleotides: TGTGCCAGCAGGGGGGGGTCTAGGACTGAAGCTTTCTTT. Residues: CASRGGSRTEAFF.

The chain carries TRBV7-9 and TRBJ1-5; D uncertain. V lost 4 bases to trimming and J lost 0 bases, with 7 bases between them. The CDR3 runs to 14 residues. Germline CDR1 SEHNR, CDR2 FQNEAQ (reference sequence). CDR3 nucleotides: TGTGCCAGCAGCTCCTTGGATAGCAATCAGCCCCAGCATTTT. Translating gives CASSSLDSNQPQHF. Complete variable domain (other parts from reference TRBV7-9 and TRBJ1-5): DTGVSQNPRHKITKRGQNVTFRCDPISEHNRLYWYRQTLGQGPEFLTYFQNEAQLEKSRLLSDRFSAERPKGSFSTLEIQRTEQGDSAMYLCASSSLDSNQPQHFGDGTRLSIL.

The gene calls are TRBV28 and TRBJ2-7, with 8 bases aligning to TRBD1. In germline, CDR1 is MDHEN, CDR2 SYDVKM. The CDR3 consists of 13 residues. V gave up 5 bases and J gave up 4 bases; unmatched junction bases: 4. The CDR3 loop is CASSGQGNYEQYF. The CDR3 DNA sequence: TGTGCCAGCAGTGGACAGGGTAATTACGAGCAGTACTTC.

The chain uses TRBV11-2 and TRBJ1-2, with 10 bases fitting TRBD1. CDR3 length: 14 amino acids. From germline, CDR1 is SGHAT and CDR2 FQNNGV. V trimming: 6 bases; J trimming: 3 bases; junction bases outside the gene matches: 4. CDR3 nucleotides: TGTGCCAGCAGTCCCGGGACAGGGGACTATGGCTACACCTTC. It is translated as CASSPGTGDYGYTF.

CDR3 loop: CASSVDPGQQYF. CDR3 coding DNA: TGTGCCAGCAGCGTAGATCCGGGTCAGCAGTACTTC. The V gene is TRBV9, the J gene TRBJ2-7; D unresolved. CDR3 length: 12 residues. V lost 0 bases, J lost 8 bases, and 9 bases lay in between. Germline CDR1 and CDR2: SGDLS and YYNGEE.

The CDR3 protein is CASSKMGSDNEQFF. The CDR3 bases are TGTGCCAGCAGTAAGATGGGTTCGGACAATGAGCAGTTCTTC. The chain is built from TRBV6-6 and TRBJ2-1; D not certain. The CDR3 is 14 residues long. The germline gives CDR1 MNHNY, CDR2 SVGAGI (reference sequence). The V and J ends lost 5 bases and 5 bases respectively, with 13 bases between them.

The CDR3 DNA reads TGTGCCAGCTCGCCCGCGGGGGACCAAGAGACCCAGTACTTC. This translates into CASSPAGDQETQYF. This sequence joins TRBV18 and TRBJ2-5; TRBD2 matches at 7 bases. CDR3 size: 14 residues. Germline V gives CDR1 KGHSH, CDR2 LQKENI. Trimming cost V 6 bases and J 0 bases; bases outside gene matches: 4.

The J gene is TRBJ2-1, the V gene TRBV6-5; perhaps TRBD2 as D (6 bases). In germline, CDR1 is MNHEY, CDR2 SVGAGI. The CDR3 is 14 amino acids. Trimming took 2 bases from V and 5 from J, leaving 10 bases between them. CDR3 nucleotide sequence: TGTGCCAGCAGTTACAGGACTACAGACAATGAGCAGTTCTTC. It codes for CASSYRTTDNEQFF.

In DNA, the CDR3 is TGCGCCAGCAGCTTCTGGACAGGGGTAGAGACCCAGTACTTC. This gives the protein CASSFWTGVETQYF. This chain connects TRBV5-1 to TRBJ2-5, with 9 bases identical to TRBD1. Germline CDR1 is SGHRS and CDR2 is YFSETQ. The CDR3 loop spans 14 amino acids. The V segment lost 2 bases and the J segment 4 bases; nucleotides outside the gene matches: 3.

This chain uses TRBV6-5 with TRBJ1-1; weak D call: TRBD1 (6 bases). V was clipped by 6 bases and J by 4 bases, with 12 bases between them. CDR3 length: 13 residues. The germline V gene has CDR1 MNHEY and CDR2 SVGAGI. DNA for the CDR3: TGTGCCAGCAGGAACCGGGACACCACTGAAGCTTTCTTT. Protein sequence: CASRNRDTTEAFF.

V gene TRBV5-6 combines with J gene TRBJ1-2; D unclear. There are 14 residues in the CDR3. Germline V gene data show CDR1 as SGHDT and CDR2 as YYEEEE. Trimming pared 1 base from V and 3 bases from J, leaving 10 bases between. CDR3 nucleotides: TGTGCCAGCAGCTTGTCGTTCTGCGACTATGGCTACACCTTC. Translation: CASSLSFCDYGYTF.

The CDR3 loop is CAGQGLYGYTF. In DNA, the CDR3 is TGTGCCGGCCAGGGGTTGTATGGCTACACCTTC. J is TRBJ1-2 and V is TRBV30, with D possibly being TRBD1 (6 bases). The CDR3 runs 11 residues. The V gene's germline CDR1 is GTSNPN and CDR2 SVGIG (reference sequence). V lost 8 bases to trimming and J lost 5 bases, with 12 bases between them. Together with reference TRBV30 and TRBJ1-2, the CDR3 gives the full variable domain: SQTIHQWPATLVQPVGSPLSLECTVEGTSNPNLYWYRQAAGRGLQLLFYSVGIGQISSEVPQNLSASRPQDRQFILSSKKLLLSDSGFYLCAGQGLYGYTFGSGTRLTVV.

V and J are TRBV2 and TRBJ1-5, with 10 bases matching TRBD1. V trimming: 5 bases; J trimming: 4 bases; junction bases outside the gene matches: 11. The CDR3 has 17 amino acids. Germline CDR1 reads SNHLY; CDR2 reads FYNNEI. CDR3 in amino acids: CASSSPGTGARNQPQHF. CDR3 bases: TGTGCCAGCAGTTCCCCCGGGACAGGGGCAAGGAATCAGCCCCAGCATTTT.

The chain links TRBV10-3 to TRBJ2-2, with D possibly matching TRBD2 (6 bases). Trimming removed 11 bases at V and 7 bases at J, with 20 bases between. The CDR3 extends over 14 amino acids. CDR1 is ENHRY, CDR2 SYGVKD, per germline. In DNA, the CDR3 is TGTGCCGCCCAAACAGGCGCCGGGGGCGGGGAGCTGTTTTTT. Its protein product is CAAQTGAGGGELFF.

This chain connects TRBV11-2 to TRBJ1-1, with D possibly TRBD1 on 5 matching bases. This CDR3 has 15 amino acids. The ends were cut back, 2 bases at V and 6 bases at J, with 16 bases in the middle. CDR1 and CDR2 (germline): SGHAT, FQNNGV. This CDR3 is CASSLRLEGRAEAFF. The CDR3 DNA follows: TGTGCCAGCAGCTTAAGGTTGGAGGGGCGGGCTGAAGCTTTCTTT.

The chain combines TRBV9 with TRBJ2-3, with TRBD2 as a possible D gene (5 bases). The V and J ends lost 7 bases and 5 bases respectively, with 14 bases between them. Per the germline V gene, CDR1 is SGDLS and CDR2 is YYNGEE. The length of the CDR3 is 13 residues. DNA of the CDR3: TGTGCCAGCTCTTTCCGGGGTATAGATACGCAGTATTTT. This gives the protein CASSFRGIDTQYF.

V gene TRBV7-6 combines with J gene TRBJ2-7; 8 bases fit TRBD1. Germline V gene sequence: CDR1 SGHVS, CDR2 FNYEAQ. Trimming cost V 1 base and J 4 bases; bases outside gene matches: 15. There are 18 residues in the CDR3. CDR3 DNA: TGTGCCAGCAGCTTAGAAGTCGGGTTGACAGGGGAATCATACGAGCAGTACTTC. Translation: CASSLEVGLTGESYEQYF. Using reference TRBV7-6 and TRBJ2-7 for the parts outside the CDR3, the full variable domain is GAGVSQSPRYKVTKRGQDVALRCDPISGHVSLYWYRQALGQGPEFLTYFNYEAQQDKSGLPNDRFSAERPEGSISTLTIQRTEQRDSAMYRCASSLEVGLTGESYEQYFGPGTRLTVT.

The gene calls are TRBV13 and TRBJ2-4; TRBD2 might be the D (6 bases). Trimming pared 2 bases from V and 0 bases from J, leaving 8 bases between. This CDR3 is 15 amino acids long. Per the germline V gene, CDR1 is PRHDT and CDR2 is FYEKMQ (reference sequence). CDR3 nucleotide sequence: TGTGCCAGCAGCTTAAGGGGACTAGCCAAAAACATTCAGTACTTC. It encodes CASSLRGLAKNIQYF.

The chain uses TRBV10-3 and TRBJ2-3; TRBD2 aligns across 12 bases. V shed 8 bases, J shed 1 base, and the junction held 10 bases outside the gene matches. The CDR3 is 17 residues long. Germline V gene lookup returns CDR1 ENHRY and CDR2 SYGVKD. CDR3 sequence (DNA): TGTGCCATCGCGGGGCTAGCGGGGGGGCATGGCACAGATACGCAGTATTTT. It is translated as CAIAGLAGGHGTDTQYF.

The DNA for the CDR3 is TGTGCCAGCAGTCCATGGGGGCACCAGCCCCAGCATTTT. This codes for CASSPWGHQPQHF. The chain employs TRBV7-9 and TRBJ1-5; tentatively, D is TRBD1 (6 bases). The germline V gene has CDR1 SEHNR and CDR2 FQNEAQ (reference sequence). The V and J ends lost 6 bases and 7 bases respectively, with 13 bases between them. The CDR3 extends over 13 amino acids.

For this clone: An end of the junction differs from the germline gene, which may be a read error. The chain joins TRBV6-5 to TRBJ1-1, with D possibly TRBD1 on 5 matching bases. Germline V CDR1 and CDR2: MNHEY, SVGAGI. This CDR3 has 14 residues. The CDR3 DNA reads as TGTGCCACAGCGCACGACAGAGTGAAGACTGAAGCTTTCTTT. It translates to CATAHDRVKTEAFF.

The J gene is TRBJ2-1, the V gene TRBV11-2; D is unresolved. V lost 7 bases and J lost 5, with 24 bases in between. Germline loops: CDR1 SGHAT, CDR2 FQNNGV. The CDR3 is 17 residues long. CDR3 DNA sequence: TGTGCCAGCAACTTTCTAGTTGGGGTGCTCCAGAACAATGAGCAGTTCTTC. Amino acid sequence: CASNFLVGVLQNNEQFF.

CDR3 sequence reads: CASSSRTEMLDGYTF. CDR3 coding DNA: TGTGCCAGCAGCTCGAGGACGGAGATGTTGGATGGCTACACCTTC. This chain joins TRBV7-8 and TRBJ1-2; D gene ambiguous. CDR3 size: 15 residues. Trimming shortened V by 4 bases and J by 6 bases, and 18 bases separated the two germline ends. Germline-derived CDR1 and CDR2 are SGHVS and FQNEAQ.

The chain uses TRBV29-1 and TRBJ2-5, with 8 bases matching TRBD1. The germline CDR1 and CDR2 sequences are SQVTM and ANQGSEA. The CDR3 has 12 amino acids. The trim removed 7 bases at V and 5 bases at J, leaving 6 bases unmatched. The CDR3 sequence: CSAFDRGETQYF. The CDR3 DNA reads as TGCAGCGCCTTCGACAGGGGCGAGACCCAGTACTTC. The complete variable domain, with remaining parts taken from reference TRBV29-1 and TRBJ2-5, reads SAVISQKPSRDICQRGTSLTIQCQVDSQVTMMFWYRQQPGQSLTLIATANQGSEATYESGFVIDKFPISRPNLTFSTLTVSNMSPEDSSIYLCSAFDRGETQYFGPGTRLLVL.